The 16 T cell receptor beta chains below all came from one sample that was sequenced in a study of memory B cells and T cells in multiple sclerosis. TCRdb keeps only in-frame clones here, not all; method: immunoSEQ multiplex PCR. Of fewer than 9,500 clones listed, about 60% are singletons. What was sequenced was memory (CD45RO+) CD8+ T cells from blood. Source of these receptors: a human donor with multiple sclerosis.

The CDR3 DNA reads TGTGCCTGGAGTGGGGGACTGTATAATGAAAAACTGTTTTTT. As protein: CAWSGGLYNEKLFF. The chain is built from TRBV30 and TRBJ1-4, with D maybe TRBD1 (5 bases). V lost 1 base and J lost 4, with 10 bases in between. The CDR3 length is 14 residues. Germline V gene lookup returns CDR1 GTSNPN and CDR2 SVGIG (reference sequence).

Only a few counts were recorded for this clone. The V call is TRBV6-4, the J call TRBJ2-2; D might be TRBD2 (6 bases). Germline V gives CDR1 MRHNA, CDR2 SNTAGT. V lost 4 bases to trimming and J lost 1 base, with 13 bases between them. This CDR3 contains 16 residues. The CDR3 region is CASSASGTRNTGELFF. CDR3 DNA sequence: TGTGCCAGCAGTGCGTCCGGGACTCGGAACACCGGGGAGCTGTTTTTT.

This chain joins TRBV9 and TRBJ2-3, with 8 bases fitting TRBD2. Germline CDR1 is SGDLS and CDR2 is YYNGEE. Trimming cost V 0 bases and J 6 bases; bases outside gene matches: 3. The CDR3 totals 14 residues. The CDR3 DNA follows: TGTGCCAGCAGCGTAGCGGGGGGGTGGGATACGCAGTATTTT. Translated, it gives CASSVAGGWDTQYF.

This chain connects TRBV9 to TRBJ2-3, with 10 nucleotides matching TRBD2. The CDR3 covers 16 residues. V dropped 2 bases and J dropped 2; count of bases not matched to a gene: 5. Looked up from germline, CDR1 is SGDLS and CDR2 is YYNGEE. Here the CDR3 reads CASSVDSGRHTDTQYF. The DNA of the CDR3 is TGTGCCAGCAGCGTCGATAGCGGGAGGCACACAGATACGCAGTATTTT.

The CDR3 region is CSVETMGLAEVTDTQYF. CDR3 nucleotides: TGCAGCGTTGAAACCATGGGACTAGCGGAAGTCACAGATACGCAGTATTTT. The rearrangement uses TRBV29-1 and TRBJ2-3, with 11 bases identical to TRBD2. CDR1 and CDR2 from the germline V gene are SQVTM and ANQGSEA. After removal of 2 bases from V and 2 bases from J, the junction contained 9 bases not matched to a gene. CDR3 size: 17 residues.

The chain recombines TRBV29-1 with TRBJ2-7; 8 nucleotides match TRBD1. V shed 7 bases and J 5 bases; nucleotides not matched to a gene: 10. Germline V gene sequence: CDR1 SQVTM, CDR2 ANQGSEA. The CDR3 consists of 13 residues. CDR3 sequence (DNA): TGCAGCGCCAACATGGACAGGGCCCACGAGCAGTACTTC. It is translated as CSANMDRAHEQYF.

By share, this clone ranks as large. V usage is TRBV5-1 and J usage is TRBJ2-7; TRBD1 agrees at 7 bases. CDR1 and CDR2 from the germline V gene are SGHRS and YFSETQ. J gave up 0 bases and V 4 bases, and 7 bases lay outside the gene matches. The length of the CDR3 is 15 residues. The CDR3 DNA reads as TGCGCCAGCAGCGGGGGACAGAGTAGCTCCTACGAGCAGTACTTC. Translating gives CASSGGQSSSYEQYF.

The CDR3, as DNA: TGTGCCTGGAGTGTACCGGCAGGGAATGGGGGCAGCGTCCTGACTTTC. It encodes CAWSVPAGNGGSVLTF. The chain recombines TRBV30 with TRBJ2-6; tentatively, D is TRBD1 (6 bases). The CDR3 contains 16 residues. Trimming shortened V by 0 bases and J by 12 bases, and 21 bases separated the two germline ends. CDR1 is GTSNPN, CDR2 SVGIG, per germline (reference sequence).

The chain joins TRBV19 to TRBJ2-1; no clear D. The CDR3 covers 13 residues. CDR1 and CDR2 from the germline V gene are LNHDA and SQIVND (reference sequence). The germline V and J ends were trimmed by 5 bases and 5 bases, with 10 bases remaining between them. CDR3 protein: CASSSASHNEQFF. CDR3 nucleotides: TGTGCCAGTAGTTCAGCTAGTCACAATGAGCAGTTCTTC.

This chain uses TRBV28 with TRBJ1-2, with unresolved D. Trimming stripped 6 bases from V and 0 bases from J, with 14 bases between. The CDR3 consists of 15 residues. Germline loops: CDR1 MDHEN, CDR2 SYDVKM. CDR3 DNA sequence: TGTGCCAGCAGACTCGGAGGTATCTCTAACTATGGCTACACCTTC. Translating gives CASRLGGISNYGYTF.

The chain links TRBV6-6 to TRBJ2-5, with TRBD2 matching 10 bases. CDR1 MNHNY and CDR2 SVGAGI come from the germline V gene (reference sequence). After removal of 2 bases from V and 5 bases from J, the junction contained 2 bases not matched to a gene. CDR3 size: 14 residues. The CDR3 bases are TGTGCCAGCAGTTACATAGCGGGGGGTGAGACCCAGTACTTC. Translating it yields CASSYIAGGETQYF.

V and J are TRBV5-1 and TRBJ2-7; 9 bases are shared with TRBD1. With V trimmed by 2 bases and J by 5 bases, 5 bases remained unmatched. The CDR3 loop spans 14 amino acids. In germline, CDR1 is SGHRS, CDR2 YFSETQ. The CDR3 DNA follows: TGCGCCAGCAGCTTAGGGACAGGGCTTGACGAGCAGTACTTC. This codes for CASSLGTGLDEQYF.

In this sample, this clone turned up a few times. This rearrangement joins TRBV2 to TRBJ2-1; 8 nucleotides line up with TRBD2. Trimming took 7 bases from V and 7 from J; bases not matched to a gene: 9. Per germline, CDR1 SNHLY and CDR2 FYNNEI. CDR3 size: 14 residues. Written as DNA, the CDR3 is TGTGCCAGCAACGGGGGGGCGAAAGGTAATGAGCAGTTCTTC. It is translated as CASNGGAKGNEQFF.

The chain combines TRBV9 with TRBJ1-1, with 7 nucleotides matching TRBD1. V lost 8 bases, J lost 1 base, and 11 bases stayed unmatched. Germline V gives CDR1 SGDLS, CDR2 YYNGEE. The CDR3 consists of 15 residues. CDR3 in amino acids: CASGPGGLGNTEAFF. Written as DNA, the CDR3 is TGTGCCAGTGGGCCAGGGGGTTTGGGGAACACTGAAGCTTTCTTT.

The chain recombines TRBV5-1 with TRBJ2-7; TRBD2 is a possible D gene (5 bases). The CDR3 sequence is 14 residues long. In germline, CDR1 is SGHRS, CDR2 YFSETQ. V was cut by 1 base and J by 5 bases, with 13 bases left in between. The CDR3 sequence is CASSLHRGRDEQYF. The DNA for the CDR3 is TGCGCCAGCAGCTTGCATCGGGGTAGGGACGAGCAGTACTTC.

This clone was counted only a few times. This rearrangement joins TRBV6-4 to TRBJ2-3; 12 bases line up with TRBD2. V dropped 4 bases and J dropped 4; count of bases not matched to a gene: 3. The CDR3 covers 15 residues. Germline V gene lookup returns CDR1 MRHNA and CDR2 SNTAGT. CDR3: CASSAGTSGSDTQYF. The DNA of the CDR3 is TGTGCCAGCAGTGCCGGGACTAGCGGGTCAGATACGCAGTATTTT.